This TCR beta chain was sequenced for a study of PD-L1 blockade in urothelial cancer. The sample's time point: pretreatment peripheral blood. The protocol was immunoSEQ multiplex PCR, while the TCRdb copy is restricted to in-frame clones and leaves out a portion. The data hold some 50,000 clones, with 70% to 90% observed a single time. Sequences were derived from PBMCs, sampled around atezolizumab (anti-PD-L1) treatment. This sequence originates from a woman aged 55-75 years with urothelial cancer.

The CDR3 nucleotides read TGTGCCAGCTCACCATCAGGGTACGGAAACACCATATATTTT. This gives the protein CASSPSGYGNTIYF. The rearrangement joins TRBV18 to TRBJ1-3; TRBD1 is a possible D gene (5 bases). Germline-derived CDR1 and CDR2 are KGHSH and LQKENI. The CDR3 is 14 amino acids. V lost 2 bases and J 4 bases, leaving 9 bases between the germline ends.